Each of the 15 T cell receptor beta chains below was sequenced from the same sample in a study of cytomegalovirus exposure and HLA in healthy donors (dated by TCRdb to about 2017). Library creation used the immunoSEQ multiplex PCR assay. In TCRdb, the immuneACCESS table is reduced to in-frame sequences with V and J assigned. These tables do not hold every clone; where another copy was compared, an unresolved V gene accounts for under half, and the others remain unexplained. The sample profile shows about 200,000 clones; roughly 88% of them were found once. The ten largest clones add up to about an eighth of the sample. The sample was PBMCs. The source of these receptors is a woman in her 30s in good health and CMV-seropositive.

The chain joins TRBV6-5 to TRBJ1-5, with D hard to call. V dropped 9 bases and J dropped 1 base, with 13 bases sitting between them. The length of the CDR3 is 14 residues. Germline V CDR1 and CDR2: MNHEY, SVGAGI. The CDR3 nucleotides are TGTGCCAGTCATAGAGGCGGAAGCAATCAGCCCCAGCATTTT. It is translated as CASHRGGSNQPQHF.

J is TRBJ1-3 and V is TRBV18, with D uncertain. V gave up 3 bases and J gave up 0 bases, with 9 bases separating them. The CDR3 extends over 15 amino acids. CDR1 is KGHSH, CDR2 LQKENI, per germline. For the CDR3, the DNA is TGTGCCAGCTCACCTGGACTGGGCTCTGGAAACACCATATATTTT. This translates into CASSPGLGSGNTIYF.

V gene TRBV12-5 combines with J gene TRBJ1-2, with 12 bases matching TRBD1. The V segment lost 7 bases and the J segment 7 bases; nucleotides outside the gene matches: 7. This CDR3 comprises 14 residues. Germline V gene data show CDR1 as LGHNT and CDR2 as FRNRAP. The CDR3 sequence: CASARGTGGPGYTF. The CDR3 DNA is TGTGCTAGTGCCCGAGGGACAGGGGGCCCTGGCTACACCTTC.

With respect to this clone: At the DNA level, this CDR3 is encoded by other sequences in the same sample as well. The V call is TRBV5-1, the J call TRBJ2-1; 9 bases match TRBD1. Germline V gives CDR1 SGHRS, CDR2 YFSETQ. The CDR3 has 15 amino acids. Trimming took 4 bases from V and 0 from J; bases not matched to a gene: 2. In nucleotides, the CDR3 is TGCGCCAGCAGCCTGGACAGGGGCTCCTACAATGAGCAGTTCTTC. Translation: CASSLDRGSYNEQFF.

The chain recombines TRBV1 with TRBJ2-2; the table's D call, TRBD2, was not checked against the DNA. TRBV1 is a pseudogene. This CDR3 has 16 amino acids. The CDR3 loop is CTSSLAQGGNTGELFF. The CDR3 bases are TGCACCAGCAGCCTTGCCCAGGGAGGGAACACCGGGGAGCTGTTTTTT.

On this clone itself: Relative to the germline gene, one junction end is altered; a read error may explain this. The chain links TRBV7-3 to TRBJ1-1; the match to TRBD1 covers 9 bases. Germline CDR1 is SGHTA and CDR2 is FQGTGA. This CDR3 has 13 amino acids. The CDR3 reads CASSLTGQGETFF. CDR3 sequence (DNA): TGTGCCAGCAGCTTAACGGGACAGGGTGAAACTTTCTTT.

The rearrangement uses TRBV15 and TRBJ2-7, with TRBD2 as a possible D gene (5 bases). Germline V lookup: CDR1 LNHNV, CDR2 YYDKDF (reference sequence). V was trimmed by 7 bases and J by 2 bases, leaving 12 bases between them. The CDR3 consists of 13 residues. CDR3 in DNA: TGTGCCACCAATCCTGGAGGAACCTACGAGCAGTACTTC. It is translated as CATNPGGTYEQYF.

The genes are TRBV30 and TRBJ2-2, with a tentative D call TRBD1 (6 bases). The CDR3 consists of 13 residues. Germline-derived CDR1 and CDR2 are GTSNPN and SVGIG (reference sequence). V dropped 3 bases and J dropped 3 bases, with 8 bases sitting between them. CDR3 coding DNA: TGTGCCTGGAGGACAGGAGACACCGGGGAGCTGTTTTTT. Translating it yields CAWRTGDTGELFF.

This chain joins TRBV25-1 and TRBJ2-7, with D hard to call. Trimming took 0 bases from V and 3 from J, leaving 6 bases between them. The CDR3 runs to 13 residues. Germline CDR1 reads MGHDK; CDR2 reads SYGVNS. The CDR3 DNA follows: TGTGCCAGCAGTGAATATACCGGCTACGAGCAGTACTTC. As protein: CASSEYTGYEQYF.

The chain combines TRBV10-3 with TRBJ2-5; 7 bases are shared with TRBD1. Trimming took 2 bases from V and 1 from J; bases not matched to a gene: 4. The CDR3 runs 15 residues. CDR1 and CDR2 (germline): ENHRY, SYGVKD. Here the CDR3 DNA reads TGTGCCATCAGTGAGACAGGGGTCTTCCAAGAGACCCAGTACTTC. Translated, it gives CAISETGVFQETQYF.

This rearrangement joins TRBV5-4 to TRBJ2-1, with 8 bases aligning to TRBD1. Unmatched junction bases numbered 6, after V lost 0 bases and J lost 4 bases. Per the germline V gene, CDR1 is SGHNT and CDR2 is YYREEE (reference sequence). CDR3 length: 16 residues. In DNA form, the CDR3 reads TGTGCCAGCAGCTTGGACGCCACAGGGGGATACAATGAGCAGTTCTTC. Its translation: CASSLDATGGYNEQFF.

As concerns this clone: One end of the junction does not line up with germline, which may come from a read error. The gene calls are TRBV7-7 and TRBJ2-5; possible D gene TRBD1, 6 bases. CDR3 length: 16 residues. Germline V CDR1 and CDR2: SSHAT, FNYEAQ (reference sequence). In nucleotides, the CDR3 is TGTGCTAGCAGCCTCCGCCCCCTAGGGGACACAGAGACCCAGTACTTC. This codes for CASSLRPLGDTETQYF.

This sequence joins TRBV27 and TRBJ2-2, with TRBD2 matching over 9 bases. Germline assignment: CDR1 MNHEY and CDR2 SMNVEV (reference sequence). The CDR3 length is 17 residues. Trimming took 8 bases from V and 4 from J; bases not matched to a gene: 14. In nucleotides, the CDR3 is TGTGCCAGCGGGAGGGGAACTAGCGGGCCTATCACCGGGGAGCTGTTTTTT. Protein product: CASGRGTSGPITGELFF.

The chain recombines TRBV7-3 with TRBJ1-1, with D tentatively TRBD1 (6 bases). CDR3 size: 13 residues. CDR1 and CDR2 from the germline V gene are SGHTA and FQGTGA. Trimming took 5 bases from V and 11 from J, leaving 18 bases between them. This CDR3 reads CASSGQTQGGAFF. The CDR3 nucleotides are TGTGCCAGCAGCGGACAGACCCAAGGTGGGGCTTTCTTT.

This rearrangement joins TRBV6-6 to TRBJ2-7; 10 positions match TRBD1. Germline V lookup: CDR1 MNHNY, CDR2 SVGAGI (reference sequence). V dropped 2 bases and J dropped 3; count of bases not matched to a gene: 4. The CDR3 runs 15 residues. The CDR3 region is CASSYGDRGRYEQYF. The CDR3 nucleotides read TGTGCCAGCAGTTACGGGGACAGGGGACGCTACGAGCAGTACTTC.